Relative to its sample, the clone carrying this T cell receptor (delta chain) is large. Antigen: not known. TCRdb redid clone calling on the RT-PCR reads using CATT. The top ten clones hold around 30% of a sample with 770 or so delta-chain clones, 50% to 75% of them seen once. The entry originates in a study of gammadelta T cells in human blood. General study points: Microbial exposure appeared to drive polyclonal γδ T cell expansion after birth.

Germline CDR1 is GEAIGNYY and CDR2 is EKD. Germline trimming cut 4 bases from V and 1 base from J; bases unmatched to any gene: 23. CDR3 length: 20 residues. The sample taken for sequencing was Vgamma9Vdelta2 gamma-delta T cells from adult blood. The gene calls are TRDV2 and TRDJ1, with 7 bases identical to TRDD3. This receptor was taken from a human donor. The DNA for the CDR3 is TGTGCCTGTGAGCGCCTTCATGCTGGGGGTCACCTAGGGGCCACCGATAAACTCATCTTT. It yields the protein CACERLHAGGHLGATDKLIF.